This T cell receptor beta chain was found in a study of Graves' ophthalmopathy and Graves' hyperthyroidism. General study results and limits: Detection in blood was also observed for most expanded thyroid clonotypes above 0.001 frequency. Ophthalmopathy progression was predicted with 70% to 71% sensitivity and 72% to 75% specificity.

The study amplified TCR beta CDR3 regions using RNA transcripts. The first-round RT-PCR employed HTBI primers together with the Qiagen OneStep RT-PCR kit. A multiplex PCR was then performed as the second round. Using its own MiXCR run on the multiplex PCR reads, TCRdb lists one record per CDR3 protein. The sample shows 500,000 to 700,000 distinct CDR3 sequences, about 40% of them seen only once. In its sample, this clonotype was seen many times. Its antigen is currently unknown. Hyperthyroidism patients, aged 18 to 65, were newly diagnosed, under 2 months' duration. Thyroid ultrasound, orbital computed tomography, TRAb, serum thyroxine and clinical symptoms formed the basis of diagnosis. Per germline, CDR1 SQVTM and CDR2 ANQGSEA. V was clipped by 2 bases and J by 3 bases; unmatched bases: 6. CDR3 size: 14 residues.

This receptor was identified in an adult man with Graves' hyperthyroidism. The material sequenced was peripheral blood or thyroid tissue (not recorded which). V is TRBV29-1 and J is TRBJ2-5; 7 bases are shared with TRBD1. The CDR3 nucleotides read TGCAGCGTTGAATTTGCCGACAGGGAAGAGACCCAGTACTTC. This encodes CSVEFADREETQYF.